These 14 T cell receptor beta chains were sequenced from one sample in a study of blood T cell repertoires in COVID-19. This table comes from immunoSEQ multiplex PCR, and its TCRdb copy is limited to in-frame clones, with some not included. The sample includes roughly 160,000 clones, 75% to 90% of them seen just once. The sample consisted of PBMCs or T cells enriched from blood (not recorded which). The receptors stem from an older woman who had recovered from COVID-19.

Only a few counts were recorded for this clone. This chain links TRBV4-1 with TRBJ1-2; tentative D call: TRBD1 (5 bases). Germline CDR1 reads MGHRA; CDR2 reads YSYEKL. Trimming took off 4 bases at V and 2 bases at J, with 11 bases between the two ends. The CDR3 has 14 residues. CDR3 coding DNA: TGCGCCAGCAGCCCCCCGACAGAGAACTATGGCTACACCTTC. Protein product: CASSPPTENYGYTF.

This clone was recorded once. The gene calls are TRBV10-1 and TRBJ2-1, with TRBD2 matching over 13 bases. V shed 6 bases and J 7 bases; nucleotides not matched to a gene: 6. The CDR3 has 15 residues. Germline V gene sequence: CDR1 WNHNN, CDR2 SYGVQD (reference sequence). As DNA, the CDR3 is TGCGCCAGCAGCCCCGGACTAGCGGGGGATAATGAGCAGTTCTTC. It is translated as CASSPGLAGDNEQFF.

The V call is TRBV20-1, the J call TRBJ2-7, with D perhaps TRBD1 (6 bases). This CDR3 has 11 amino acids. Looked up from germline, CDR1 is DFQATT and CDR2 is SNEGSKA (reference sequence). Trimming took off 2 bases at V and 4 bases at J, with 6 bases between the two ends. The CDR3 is CSARQGYEQYF. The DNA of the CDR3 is TGCAGTGCTAGACAGGGGTACGAGCAGTACTTC.

Here the CDR3 DNA reads TGTGCCAGCAGCTTGAGGACAGGGGGCACTGAAGCTTTCTTT. Protein product: CASSLRTGGTEAFF. The V call is TRBV7-2, the J call TRBJ1-1; 10 bases are shared with TRBD1. The CDR3 contains 14 residues. CDR1 SGHTA and CDR2 FQGNSA come from the germline V gene. Trimming cost V 3 bases and J 4 bases; bases outside gene matches: 2. Looking up the rest from reference TRBV7-2 and TRBJ1-1 gives the full variable domain: GAGVSQSPSNKVTEKGKDVELRCDPISGHTALYWYRQSLGQGLEFLIYFQGNSAPDKSGLPSDRFSAERTGGSVSTLTIQRTQQEDSAVYLCASSLRTGGTEAFFGQGTRLTVV.

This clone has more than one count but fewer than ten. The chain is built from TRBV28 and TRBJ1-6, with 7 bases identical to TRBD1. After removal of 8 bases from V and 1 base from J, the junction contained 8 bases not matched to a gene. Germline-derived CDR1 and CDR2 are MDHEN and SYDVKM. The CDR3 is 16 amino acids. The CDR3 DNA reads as TGTGCCAGCCGTTCACAGGGGTTGTCCTATAATTCACCCCTCCACTTT. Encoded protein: CASRSQGLSYNSPLHF.

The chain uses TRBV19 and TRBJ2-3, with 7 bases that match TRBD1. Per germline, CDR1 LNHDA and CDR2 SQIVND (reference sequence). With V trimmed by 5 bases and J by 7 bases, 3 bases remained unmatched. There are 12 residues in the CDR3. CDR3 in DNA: TGTGCCAGTAGTGACAGGGCCCATACGCAGTATTTT. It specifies CASSDRAHTQYF.

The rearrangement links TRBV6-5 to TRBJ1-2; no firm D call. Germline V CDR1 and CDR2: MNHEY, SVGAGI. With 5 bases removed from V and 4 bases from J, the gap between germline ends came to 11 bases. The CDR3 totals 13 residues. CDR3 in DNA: TGTGCCAGCAGTAGAGGTTTGGCCTATGGCTACACCTTC. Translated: CASSRGLAYGYTF.

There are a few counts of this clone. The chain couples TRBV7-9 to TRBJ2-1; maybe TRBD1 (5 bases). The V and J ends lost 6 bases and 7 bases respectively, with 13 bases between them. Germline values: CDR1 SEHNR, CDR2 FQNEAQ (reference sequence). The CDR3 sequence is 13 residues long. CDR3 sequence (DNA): TGTGCCAGCAGTTGGGGCCAAGCGAATGAGCAGTTCTTC. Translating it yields CASSWGQANEQFF.

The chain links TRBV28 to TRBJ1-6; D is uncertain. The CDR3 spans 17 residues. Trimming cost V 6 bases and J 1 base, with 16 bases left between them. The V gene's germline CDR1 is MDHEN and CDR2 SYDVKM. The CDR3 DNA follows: TGTGCCAGCAGCCCTTTGGCGGGAGGGTCCTATAATTCACCCCTCCACTTT. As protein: CASSPLAGGSYNSPLHF.

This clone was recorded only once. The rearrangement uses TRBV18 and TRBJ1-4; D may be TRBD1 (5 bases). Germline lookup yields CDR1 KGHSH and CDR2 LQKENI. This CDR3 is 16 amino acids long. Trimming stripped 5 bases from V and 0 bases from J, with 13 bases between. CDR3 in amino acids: CASSGGILATNEKLFF. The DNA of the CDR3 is TGTGCCAGCTCAGGGGGGATCCTTGCAACTAATGAAAAACTGTTTTTT. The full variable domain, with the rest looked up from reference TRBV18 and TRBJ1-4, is NAGVMQNPRHLVRRRGQEARLRCSPMKGHSHVYWYRQLPEEGLKFMVYLQKENIIDESGMPKERFSAEFPKEGPSILRIQQVVRGDSAAYFCASSGGILATNEKLFFGSGTQLSVL.

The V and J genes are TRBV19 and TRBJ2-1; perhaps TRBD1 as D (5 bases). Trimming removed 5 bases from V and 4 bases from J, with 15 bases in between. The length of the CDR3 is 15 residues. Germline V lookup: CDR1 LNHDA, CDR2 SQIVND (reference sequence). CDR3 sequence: CASSQFPTEYNEQFF. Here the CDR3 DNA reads TGTGCCAGTAGTCAGTTTCCGACAGAATACAATGAGCAGTTCTTC.

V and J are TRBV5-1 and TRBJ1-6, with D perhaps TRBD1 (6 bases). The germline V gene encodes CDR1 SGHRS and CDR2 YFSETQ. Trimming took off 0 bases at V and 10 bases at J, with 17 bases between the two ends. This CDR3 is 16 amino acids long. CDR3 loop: CASSLGTQGEGSPLHF. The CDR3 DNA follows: TGCGCCAGCAGCTTGGGGACACAGGGAGAAGGGTCACCCCTCCACTTT. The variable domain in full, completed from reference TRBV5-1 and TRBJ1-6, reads KAGVTQTPRYLIKTRGQQVTLSCSPISGHRSVSWYQQTPGQGLQFLFEYFSETQRNKGNFPGRFSGRQFSNSRSEMNVSTLELGDSALYLCASSLGTQGEGSPLHFGNGTRLTVT.

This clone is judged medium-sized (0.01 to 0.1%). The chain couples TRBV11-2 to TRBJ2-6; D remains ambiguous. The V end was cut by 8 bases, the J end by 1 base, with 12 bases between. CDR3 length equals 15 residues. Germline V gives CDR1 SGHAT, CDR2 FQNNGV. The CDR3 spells CASRRLDSGANVLTF. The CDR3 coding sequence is TGTGCCAGCCGACGCCTAGATTCTGGGGCCAACGTCCTGACTTTC.

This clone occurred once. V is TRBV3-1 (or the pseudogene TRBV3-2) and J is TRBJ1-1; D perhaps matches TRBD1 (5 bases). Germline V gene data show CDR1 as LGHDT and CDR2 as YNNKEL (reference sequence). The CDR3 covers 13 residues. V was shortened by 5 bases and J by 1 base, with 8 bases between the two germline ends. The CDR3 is CASSFGQNTEAFF. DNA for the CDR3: TGTGCCAGCAGCTTCGGACAGAACACTGAAGCTTTCTTT.